This T cell receptor (beta chain) comes out of a study of prognosis after radiotherapy for stage I lung cancer. Background on the study: SBRT spanned 3 to 5 fractions, reaching a biologically effective dose of at least 100 Gy. General study results and limits: Differing TRBV and TRBJ gene usage was reportedly seen between patients with and without metastases.

Template was genomic DNA; TCR beta CDR3 amplified in two multiplex PCR rounds. First-round PCR employed TRBV- and TRBJ-specific primers for each gene. TCRdb re-analysed the multiplex PCR reads in MiXCR, keeping a single row per CDR3 protein. Of 11,000 to 15,000 distinct CDR3 sequences detected, around a quarter appear once; the ten largest clones hold approximately 10%. Note on this clonotype: Its antigen is unidentified. Germline is not matched at one junction end, which may reflect a read error.

The CDR3 is 13 residues long. Germline V gene lookup returns CDR1 MNHEY and CDR2 SVGEGT. This clonotype was sampled from a donor aged 50 or older with non-small cell lung cancer. Sequenced here: PBMCs, sampled before or after stereotactic body radiation therapy (not recorded which). This chain connects TRBV6-2 or TRBV6-3 to TRBJ2-7, with D unclear. The CDR3 DNA follows: TGTGCCTGCAGTGGTGGATTTAGGTACGAGCAGTACTTC. Translated, it gives CACSGGFRYEQYF.